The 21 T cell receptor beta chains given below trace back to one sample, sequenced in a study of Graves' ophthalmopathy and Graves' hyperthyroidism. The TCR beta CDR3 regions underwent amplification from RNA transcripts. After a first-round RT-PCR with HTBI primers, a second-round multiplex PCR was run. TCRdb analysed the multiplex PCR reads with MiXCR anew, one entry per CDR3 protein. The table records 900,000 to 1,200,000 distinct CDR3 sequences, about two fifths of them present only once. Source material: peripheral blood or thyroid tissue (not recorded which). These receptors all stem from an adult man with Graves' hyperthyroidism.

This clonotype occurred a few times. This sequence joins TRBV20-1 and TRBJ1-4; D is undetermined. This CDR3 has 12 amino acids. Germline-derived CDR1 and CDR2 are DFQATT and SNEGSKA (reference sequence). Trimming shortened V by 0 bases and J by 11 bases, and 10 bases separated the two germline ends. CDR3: CSARDQVRKLFF. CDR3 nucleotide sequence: TGCAGTGCTAGAGATCAAGTACGGAAACTGTTTTTT.

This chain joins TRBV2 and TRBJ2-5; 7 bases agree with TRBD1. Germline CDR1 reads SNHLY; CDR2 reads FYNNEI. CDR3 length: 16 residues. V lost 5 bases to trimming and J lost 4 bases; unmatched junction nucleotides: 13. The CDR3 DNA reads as TGTGCCAGCAGTTCCAGATCGACAGGGTTTAGAGAGACCCAGTACTTC. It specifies CASSSRSTGFRETQYF.

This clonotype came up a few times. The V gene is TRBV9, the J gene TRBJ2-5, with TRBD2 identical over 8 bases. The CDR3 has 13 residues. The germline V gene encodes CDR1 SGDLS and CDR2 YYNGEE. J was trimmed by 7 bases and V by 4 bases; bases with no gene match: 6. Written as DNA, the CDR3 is TGTGCCAGCAGCTTTAGCGGGGCAGGGACCCAGTACTTC. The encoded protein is CASSFSGAGTQYF.

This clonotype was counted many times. The CDR3 DNA follows: TGCAGTGCTAGGCCACAGGGCCCCTACGAGCAGTACTTC. Translated, it gives CSARPQGPYEQYF. V and J are TRBV20-1 and TRBJ2-7, with a tentative D call TRBD1 (6 bases). From germline, CDR1 is DFQATT and CDR2 SNEGSKA (reference sequence). There are 13 residues in the CDR3. V dropped 3 bases and J dropped 2 bases, with 11 bases sitting between them.

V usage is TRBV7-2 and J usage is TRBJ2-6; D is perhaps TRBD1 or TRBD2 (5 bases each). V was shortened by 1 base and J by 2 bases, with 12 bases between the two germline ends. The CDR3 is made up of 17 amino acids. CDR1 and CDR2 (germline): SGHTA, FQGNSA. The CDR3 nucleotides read TGTGCCAGCAGCTTAGTAGTGGGGACCCCTGGGGCCAACGTCCTGACTTTC. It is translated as CASSLVVGTPGANVLTF.

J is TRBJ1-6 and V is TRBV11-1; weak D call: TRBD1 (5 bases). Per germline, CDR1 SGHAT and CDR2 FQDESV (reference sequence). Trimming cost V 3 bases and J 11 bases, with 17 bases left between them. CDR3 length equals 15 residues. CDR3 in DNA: TGTGCCAGCAGCTTCTATCAGGGATTGGGACCACCCCTCCACTTT. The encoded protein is CASSFYQGLGPPLHF.

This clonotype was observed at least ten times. The CDR3 reads CASSLGSGESNQPQHF. The CDR3, as DNA: TGCGCCAGCAGCTTGGGTTCGGGGGAGAGCAATCAGCCCCAGCATTTT. The chain combines TRBV5-1 with TRBJ1-5; D is perhaps TRBD1 (5 bases). The CDR3 has 16 residues. The V end was cut by 0 bases, the J end by 1 base, with 11 bases between. Per germline, CDR1 SGHRS and CDR2 YFSETQ.

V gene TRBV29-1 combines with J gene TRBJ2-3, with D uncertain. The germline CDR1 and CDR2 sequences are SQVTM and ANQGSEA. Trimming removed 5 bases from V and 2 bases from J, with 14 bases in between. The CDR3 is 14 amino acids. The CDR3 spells CSVSRPEPTDTQYF. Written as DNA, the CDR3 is TGCAGCGTTAGCCGCCCGGAACCCACAGATACGCAGTATTTT.

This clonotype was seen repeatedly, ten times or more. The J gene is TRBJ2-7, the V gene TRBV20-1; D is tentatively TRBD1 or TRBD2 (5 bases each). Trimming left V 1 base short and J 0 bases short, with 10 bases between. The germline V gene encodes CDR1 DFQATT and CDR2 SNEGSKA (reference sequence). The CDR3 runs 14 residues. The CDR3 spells CSARGWGSSYEQYF. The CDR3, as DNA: TGCAGTGCTAGAGGTTGGGGGAGCTCCTACGAGCAGTACTTC.

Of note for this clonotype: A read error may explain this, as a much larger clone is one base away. The CDR3 coding sequence is TGCAGTGCTCCAGGATTCTCTAATGAAAAACTGGTTTTT. As protein: CSAPGFSNEKLVF. V and J are TRBV20-1 and TRBJ1-4; D unresolved. CDR1 is DFQATT and CDR2 is SNEGSKA in the germline V gene (reference sequence). This CDR3 is built from 13 residues.

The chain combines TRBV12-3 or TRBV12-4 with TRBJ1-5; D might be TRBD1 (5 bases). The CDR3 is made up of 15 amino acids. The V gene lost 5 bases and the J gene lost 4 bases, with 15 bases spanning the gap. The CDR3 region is CASSAQRRVNQPQHF. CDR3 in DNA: TGTGCCAGCAGTGCACAGCGCAGGGTTAATCAGCCCCAGCATTTT.

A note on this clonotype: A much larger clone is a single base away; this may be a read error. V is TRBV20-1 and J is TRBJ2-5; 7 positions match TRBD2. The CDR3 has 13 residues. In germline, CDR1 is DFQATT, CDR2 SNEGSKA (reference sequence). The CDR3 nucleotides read TGCAGTGCTGGGGGGGAGGGGCAAGAGACCCAGTCCTTC. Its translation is CSAGGEGQETQSF.

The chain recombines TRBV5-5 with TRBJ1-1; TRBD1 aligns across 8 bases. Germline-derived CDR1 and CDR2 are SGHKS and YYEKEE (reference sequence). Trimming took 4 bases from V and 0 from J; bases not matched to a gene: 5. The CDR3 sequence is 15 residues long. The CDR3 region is CASSVETGVNTEAFF. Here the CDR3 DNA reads TGTGCCAGCAGCGTAGAGACAGGGGTGAACACTGAAGCTTTCTTT. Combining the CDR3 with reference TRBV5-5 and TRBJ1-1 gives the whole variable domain DAGVTQSPTHLIKTRGQQVTLRCSPISGHKSVSWYQQVLGQGPQFIFQYYEKEERGRGNFPDRFSARQFPNYSSELNVNALLLGDSALYLCASSVETGVNTEAFFGQGTRLTVV.

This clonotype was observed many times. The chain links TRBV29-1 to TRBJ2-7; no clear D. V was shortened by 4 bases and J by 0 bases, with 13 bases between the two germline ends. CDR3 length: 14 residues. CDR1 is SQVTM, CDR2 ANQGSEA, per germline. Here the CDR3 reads CSVVVFAASYEQYF. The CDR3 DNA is TGCAGCGTTGTAGTTTTTGCGGCCTCCTACGAGCAGTACTTC.

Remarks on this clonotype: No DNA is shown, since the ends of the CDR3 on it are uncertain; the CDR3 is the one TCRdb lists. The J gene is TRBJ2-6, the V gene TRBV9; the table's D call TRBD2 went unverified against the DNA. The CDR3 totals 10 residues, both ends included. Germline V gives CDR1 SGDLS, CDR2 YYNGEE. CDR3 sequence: CASSVGEGAF.

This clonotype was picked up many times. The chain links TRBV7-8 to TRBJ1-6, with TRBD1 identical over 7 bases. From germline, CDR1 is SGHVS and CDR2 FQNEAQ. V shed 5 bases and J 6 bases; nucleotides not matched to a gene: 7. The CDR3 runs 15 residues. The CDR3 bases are TGTGCCAGCAGCGTCGGGACAGCAAGTAATTCACCCCTCCACTTT. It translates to CASSVGTASNSPLHF.

The CDR3 nucleotides are TGTGCCAGCAGTTACTCCGGGTCGAGGGGTTCCGCTGAAGCTTTCTTT. It is translated as CASSYSGSRGSAEAFF. The chain links TRBV2 to TRBJ1-1; a weak D match, TRBD1 (5 bases). The V end lost 5 bases, the J end lost 6 bases, and 22 bases lay between the germline ends. CDR1 SNHLY and CDR2 FYNNEI come from the germline V gene. This CDR3 spans 16 amino acids.

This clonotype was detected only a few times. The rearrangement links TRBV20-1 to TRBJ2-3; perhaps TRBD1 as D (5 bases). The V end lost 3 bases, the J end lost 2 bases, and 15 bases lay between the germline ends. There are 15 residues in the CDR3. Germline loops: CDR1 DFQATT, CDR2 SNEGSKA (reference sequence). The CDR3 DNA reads TGCAGTGCTAGTGTTTATGGGGCGACCACAGATACGCAGTATTTT. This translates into CSASVYGATTDTQYF.

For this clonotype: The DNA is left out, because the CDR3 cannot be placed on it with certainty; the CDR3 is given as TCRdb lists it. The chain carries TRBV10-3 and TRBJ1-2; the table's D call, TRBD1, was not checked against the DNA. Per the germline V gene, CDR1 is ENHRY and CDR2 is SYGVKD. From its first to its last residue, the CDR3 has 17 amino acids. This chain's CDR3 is CAISESTGGASVRGYTF.

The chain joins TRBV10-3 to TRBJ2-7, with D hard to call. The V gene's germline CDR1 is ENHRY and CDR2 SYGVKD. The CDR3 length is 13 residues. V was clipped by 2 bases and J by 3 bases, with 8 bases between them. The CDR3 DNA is TGTGCCATCAGTGAGAGGGCTAGCTACGAGCAGTACTTC. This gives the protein CAISERASYEQYF.

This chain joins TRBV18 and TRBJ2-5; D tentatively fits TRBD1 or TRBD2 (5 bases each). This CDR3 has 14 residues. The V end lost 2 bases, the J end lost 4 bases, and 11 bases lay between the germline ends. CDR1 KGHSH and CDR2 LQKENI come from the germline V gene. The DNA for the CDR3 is TGTGCCAGCTCACCAGGGACGGCGATAGAGACCCAGTACTTC. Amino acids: CASSPGTAIETQYF.